These T cell receptor beta chains were read from a single sample in a study of blood T cells in healthy people across ages. TCRdb re-called the 5' RACE reads with MiXCR, one entry per CDR3 protein. Among some 1 million distinct CDR3 sequences, more than 35% were seen once, and the ten largest hold approximately 19%. The sample was blood. The receptors shown here come from a woman in her sixties or seventies in good health. Each CDR3 is given with its conserved first and last residue. Each record gives: V gene, D gene, J gene, clone size, CDR3 protein, CDR3 DNA. D genes are given only for firm matches. Only part of the rows carry a size: once, few, many, or a class if the clone is expanded.

TRBV27,-,TRBJ2-7,few,CASTRFLGDYEQYF,TGTGCCAGCACCCGTTTCCTAGGAGACTACGAGCAGTACTTC
TRBV7-2,TRBD1,TRBJ1-4,-,CASSPNRGRNEKLFF,TGTGCCAGCAGCCCGAACAGGGGACGCAATGAAAAACTGTTTTTT
TRBV12-3/TRBV12-4,TRBD2,TRBJ2-1,few,CASSLLAGDRDNEQFF,TGTGCCAGCAGTTTATTAGCGGGAGATAGGGACAATGAGCAGTTCTTC
TRBV27,-,TRBJ2-1,many,CASSPPGYNEQFF,TGTGCCAGCAGTCCCCCTGGCTACAATGAGCAGTTCTTC
TRBV2,-,TRBJ2-7,few,CASSGVGIEQYF,TGTGCCAGCAGTGGAGTTGGGATCGAGCAGTACTTC
TRBV20-1,TRBD2,TRBJ2-1,-,CSARSAGVYNEQFF,TGCAGTGCTAGATCGGCGGGAGTTTACAATGAGCAGTTCTTC
TRBV5-1,-,TRBJ2-7,few,CASSLGGQTTYEQYF,TGCGCCAGCAGCTTGGGAGGACAGACAACTTACGAGCAGTACTTC
TRBV29-1,-,TRBJ2-1,-,CSVERGTGTEQFF,TGCAGCGTTGAAAGGGGAACAGGGACTGAGCAGTTCTTC
TRBV7-9,TRBD1,TRBJ2-7,-,CASNRRTGEGFLNYEQYF,TGTGCCAGCAATCGCCGGACAGGGGAAGGTTTTCTAAACTACGAGCAGTACTTC
TRBV29-1,-,TRBJ1-4,few,CSVVETNEKLFF,TGCAGCGTTGTTGAAACCAATGAAAAACTGTTTTTT
TRBV6-6,-,TRBJ2-5,many,CASTTDGEETQYF,TGTGCCAGCACCACCGACGGGGAAGAGACCCAGTACTTC
TRBV12-3/TRBV12-4,-,TRBJ2-1,few,CASSLSADEQFF,TGTGCCAGCAGTCTATCCGCGGATGAGCAGTTCTTC
TRBV10-3,-,TRBJ2-7,-,CAISESWLGGSKGNEQYF,TGTGCCATCAGTGAGTCCTGGTTGGGCGGTTCGAAGGGCAATGAGCAGTACTTC
TRBV20-1,TRBD2,TRBJ2-7,many,CSARDLSGGNYEQYF,TGCAGTGCTAGAGATTTATCGGGAGGAAACTACGAGCAGTACTTC
TRBV7-9,-,TRBJ2-3,-,CASSLAGRMPDTQYF,TGTGCCAGCAGCTTAGCGGGCAGGATGCCAGATACGCAGTATTTT
TRBV6-6,-,TRBJ2-1,few,CASGDSSYNEQFF,TGTGCCAGCGGGGATAGCTCCTACAATGAGCAGTTCTTC
TRBV4-2,TRBD1,TRBJ1-2,-,CARSQDQHGDRGPNYGYTF,TGTGCCAGAAGCCAGGACCAGCATGGGGACAGGGGTCCCAATTATGGCTACACCTTC